By frequency, the clone carrying this T cell receptor beta chain registers medium-sized. This entry belongs to a study of CXCR3-negative and CXCR3-positive naive CD8 T cells. This CDR3 is built from 16 residues. The germline V gene encodes CDR1 MDHEN and CDR2 SYDVKM. UMI-labeled 5' RACE yielded the TRB cDNA libraries. TCRdb reprocessed the 5' RACE reads, with one entry per CDR3 protein and no DNA. Recorded for this sample: about 6,700 distinct CDR3 sequences. The gene calls are TRBV28 and TRBJ2-5; TCRdb names TRBD1, which stays unverified in the absence of DNA. Sequencing was done on a sample of naive CXCR3- CD8+ T cells from blood. Subset reported: CD45RO-CCR7+CD27+CD95- naive CD8+ T cells lacking CXCR3 (TNR3-). This TCR was recovered from a human donor in good health. Some clones in this sample may be carry-over from other donors' samples. CDR3 protein: CASSFGAEFGRETQYF.